In this sample, the clone carrying this TCR beta chain turned up many times. Its target is not known. This CDR3 contains 19 residues. Germline values: CDR1 MNHNS, CDR2 SASEGT. V lost 7 bases, J lost 6 bases, and 18 bases stayed unmatched. This entry belongs to a study of T cells in Graves' hyperthyroidism and ophthalmopathy. Findings of the study overall: Most expanded thyroid clonotypes above 0.001 recurred in blood.

Amplification of TCR beta CDR3 regions was performed using RNA transcripts as template. First-round RT-PCR of the TCR CDR3 relied on the HTBI primer set. TCRdb called the multiplex PCR reads again in MiXCR, with one record for every CDR3 protein. Altogether 370,000 or so distinct CDR3 sequences are present, roughly 25% being singletons, with the ten largest covering roughly 70%. The receptor comes from a man between 45 and 60 years old with Graves' hyperthyroidism. The sample consisted of blood. V is TRBV6-1 and J is TRBJ2-2; TRBD2 agrees at 12 bases. Here the CDR3 DNA reads TGTGCCAGCACCAGGGGACTAGCGGGCGCAAGCACATCGGCCGGGGAGCTGTTTTTT. Translated, it gives CASTRGLAGASTSAGELFF.